These T cell receptor beta chains were read from a single sample in a study of sequential checkpoint blockade in melanoma. The table came from immunoSEQ multiplex PCR; TCRdb's copy has only in-frame clones and leaves some out. The sample holds almost 9,500 clones, 25% to 30% seen once. This specimen consisted of tumor tissue (inferred from file names), obtained from a patient given nivolumab and ipilimumab in sequence. The source is a human donor with melanoma. Both conserved end residues are part of each CDR3. A D gene is named only where the DNA matches it firmly. Where a row states a size, it is once, few, many or the class of an expanded clone; other rows omit it.

TRBJ2-5 | TRBV6-8 | few | - | TGTGCCAGCAGTGGTTGGGCAGAGACCCAGTACTTC | CASSGWAETQYF
TRBJ1-1 | TRBV11-3 | many | TRBD1 | TGTGCCAGCAGCTTGCCGACAACAGGGGAGAAAGCTTTCTTT | CASSLPTTGEKAFF
TRBJ1-3 | TRBV11-3 | - | - | TGTGCCAGCGCCGGGGGGGCTGGTGGAAACACCATATATTTT | CASAGGAGGNTIYF
TRBJ1-2 | TRBV19 | - | - | TGTGCCAGCAGTACACGGAACCCGGGTGGCTACACCTTC | CASSTRNPGGYTF
TRBJ1-3 | TRBV19 | - | - | TGTGCCAGCGCTCCGTGGGGCCCTTATAGCTCTGGAAACACCATATATTTT | CASAPWGPYSSGNTIYF
TRBJ2-1 | TRBV6-8 | few | - | TGTGCCAGCAGTTTCCTAAGCGTTGGGGGAGTCTACAATGAGCAGTTCTTC | CASSFLSVGGVYNEQFF
TRBJ2-7 | TRBV9 | medium-sized | TRBD1 | TGTGCCAGCACTGGGACAGGGGAACAGGCGGCGTACTTC | CASTGTGEQAAYF
TRBJ1-2 | TRBV28 | many | TRBD1 | TGTGCCAGCAGTTTATTGGACAGGCCATACTATGGCTACACCTTC | CASSLLDRPYYGYTF
TRBJ2-5 | TRBV5-1 | - | TRBD1 | TGCGCCAGCAGCTTACGCGGACAGGGGAGGGAAGAGACCCAGTACTTC | CASSLRGQGREETQYF
TRBJ1-2 | TRBV28 | few | - | TGTGCCAGCAGTTTATCGGGCTATGGCTACACCTTC | CASSLSGYGYTF
TRBJ2-1 | TRBV11-3 | few | - | TGTGCCAGCAGCTGGGGGGATACACCCTTATACAATGAGCAGTTCTTC | CASSWGDTPLYNEQFF
TRBJ2-1 | TRBV11-3 | few | TRBD2 | TGTGCCAGCAGCAGATTCCTAGCGGGGTCCTACAATGAGCAGTTCTTC | CASSRFLAGSYNEQFF
TRBJ1-6 | TRBV6-8 | - | - | TGTGCCAGCAGTTCGCAGGGTTCACCCCTCCACTTT | CASSSQGSPLHF
TRBJ1-6 | TRBV11-3 | many | TRBD1 | TGTGCCAGCAGCCTAGACAGGGTCGGGAGTTCACCCCTCCACTTT | CASSLDRVGSSPLHF
TRBJ1-4 | TRBV11-3 | few | TRBD1 | TGTGCCAGCAGCCTACAGGGGGCGCTTGGAAAACTGTTTTTT | CASSLQGALGKLFF
TRBJ2-2 | TRBV6-8 | - | TRBD1 | TGTGCCAGCAGTTACGCAACCTACAGGGGCGCCGGGGAGCTGTTTTTT | CASSYATYRGAGELFF
TRBJ1-6 | TRBV5-1 | few | - | TGCGCCAGCAGCTTGGAGGGCTCCCACTCCTATAATTCACCCCTCCACTTT | CASSLEGSHSYNSPLHF
TRBJ1-1 | TRBV18 | - | - | TGTGCCAGCTCACCACGTAGCATGAACACTGAAGCTTTCTTT | CASSPRSMNTEAFF
TRBJ1-1 | TRBV6-8 | few | - | TGTGCCAGCAGTGATGGTGGCAGGGAAGCTTTCTTT | CASSDGGREAFF
TRBJ1-3 | TRBV25-1 | - | TRBD1 | TGTGCCAGCAGTGATTTTGGGACAGAAACAGGAAACACCATATATTTT | CASSDFGTETGNTIYF
TRBJ1-5 | TRBV29-1 | - | TRBD1 | TGCAGCGTTCGACAGGGACGCAATCAGCCCCAGCATTTT | CSVRQGRNQPQHF
TRBJ1-4 | TRBV11-3 | many | - | TGTGCCAGCAGCTTGACAGTTGATAATGAAAAACTGTTTTTT | CASSLTVDNEKLFF
TRBJ1-1 | TRBV11-3 | many | - | TGTGCCAGCAGCTTTGGTGACATGAACACTGAAGCTTTCTTT | CASSFGDMNTEAFF
TRBJ1-1 | TRBV11-3 | few | - | TGTGCCAGCAGCTTGATTGGGTCGGGCACTGAAGCTTTCTTT | CASSLIGSGTEAFF
TRBJ1-1 | TRBV14 | - | - | TGTGCCAGCAGCGAGTTCATGAACACTGAAGCTTTCTTT | CASSEFMNTEAFF